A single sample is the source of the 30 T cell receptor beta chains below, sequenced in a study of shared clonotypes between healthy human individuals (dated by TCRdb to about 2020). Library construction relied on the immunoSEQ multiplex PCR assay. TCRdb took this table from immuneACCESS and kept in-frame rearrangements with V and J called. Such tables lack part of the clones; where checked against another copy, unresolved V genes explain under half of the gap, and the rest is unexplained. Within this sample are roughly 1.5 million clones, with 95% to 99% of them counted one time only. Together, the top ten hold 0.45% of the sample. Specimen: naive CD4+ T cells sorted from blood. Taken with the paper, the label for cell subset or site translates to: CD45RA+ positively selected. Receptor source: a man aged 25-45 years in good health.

The CDR3 loop reads CASSPAGTIAYEQYF. In DNA, the CDR3 is TGTGCCAGCAGCCCGGCCGGGACTATTGCCTACGAGCAGTACTTC. This sequence joins TRBV5-4 and TRBJ2-7; 7 positions agree with TRBD2. Germline CDR1 SGHNT, CDR2 YYREEE (reference sequence). V lost 4 bases to trimming and J lost 2 bases; unmatched junction nucleotides: 9. This CDR3 spans 15 amino acids.

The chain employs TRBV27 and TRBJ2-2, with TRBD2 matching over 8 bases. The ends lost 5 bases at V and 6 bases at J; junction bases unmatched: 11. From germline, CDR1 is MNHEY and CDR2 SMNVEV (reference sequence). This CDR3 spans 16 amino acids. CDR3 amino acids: CASSPPGLVVAGELFF. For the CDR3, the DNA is TGTGCCAGCAGTCCACCGGGACTAGTGGTTGCCGGGGAGCTGTTTTTT.

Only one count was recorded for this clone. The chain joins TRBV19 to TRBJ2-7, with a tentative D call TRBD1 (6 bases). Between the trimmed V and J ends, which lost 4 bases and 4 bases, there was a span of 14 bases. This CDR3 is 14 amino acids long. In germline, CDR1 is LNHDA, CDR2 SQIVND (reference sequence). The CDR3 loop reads CASSTKQGSYEQYF. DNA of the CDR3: TGTGCCAGTAGTACAAAACAGGGTTCATACGAGCAGTACTTC.

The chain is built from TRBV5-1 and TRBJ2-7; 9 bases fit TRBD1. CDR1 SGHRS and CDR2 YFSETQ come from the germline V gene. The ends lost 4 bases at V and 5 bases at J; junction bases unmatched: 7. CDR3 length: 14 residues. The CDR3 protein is CASSHGQGRDEQYF. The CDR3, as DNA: TGCGCCAGCAGCCATGGACAGGGGAGGGACGAGCAGTACTTC. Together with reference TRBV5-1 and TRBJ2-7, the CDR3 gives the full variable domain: KAGVTQTPRYLIKTRGQQVTLSCSPISGHRSVSWYQQTPGQGLQFLFEYFSETQRNKGNFPGRFSGRQFSNSRSEMNVSTLELGDSALYLCASSHGQGRDEQYFGPGTRLTVT.

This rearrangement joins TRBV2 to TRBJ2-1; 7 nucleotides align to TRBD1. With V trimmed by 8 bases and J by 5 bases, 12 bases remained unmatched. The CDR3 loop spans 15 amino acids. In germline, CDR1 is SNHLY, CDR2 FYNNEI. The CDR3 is CASSPSRGNNNEQFF. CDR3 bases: TGTGCCAGCTCACCGTCCAGGGGGAACAACAATGAGCAGTTCTTC.

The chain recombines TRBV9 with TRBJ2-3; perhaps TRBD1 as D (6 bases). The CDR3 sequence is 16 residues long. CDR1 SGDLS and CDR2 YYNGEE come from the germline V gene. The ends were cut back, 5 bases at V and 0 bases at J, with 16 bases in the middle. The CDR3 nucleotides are TGTGCCAGCAGTTCTAGGGGGAATCCTAGCACAGATACGCAGTATTTT. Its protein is CASSSRGNPSTDTQYF.

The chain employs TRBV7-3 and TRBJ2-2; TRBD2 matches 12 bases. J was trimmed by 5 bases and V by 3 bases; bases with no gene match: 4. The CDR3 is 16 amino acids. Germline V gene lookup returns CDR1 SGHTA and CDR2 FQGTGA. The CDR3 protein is CASSFPTSGRTGELFF. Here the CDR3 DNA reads TGTGCCAGCAGCTTCCCGACTAGCGGGAGAACCGGGGAGCTGTTTTTT. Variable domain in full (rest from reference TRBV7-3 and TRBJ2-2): GAGVSQTPSNKVTEKGKYVELRCDPISGHTALYWYRQSLGQGPEFLIYFQGTGAADDSGLPNDRFFAVRPEGSVSTLKIQRTERGDSAVYLCASSFPTSGRTGELFFGEGSRLTVL.

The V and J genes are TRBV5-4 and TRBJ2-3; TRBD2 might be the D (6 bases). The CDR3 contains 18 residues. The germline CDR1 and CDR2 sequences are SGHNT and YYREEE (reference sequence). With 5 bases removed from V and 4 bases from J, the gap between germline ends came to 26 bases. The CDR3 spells CASSSGTPTFGAPDTQYF. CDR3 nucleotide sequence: TGTGCCAGCAGTTCGGGGACTCCTACCTTTGGGGCCCCAGATACGCAGTATTTT.

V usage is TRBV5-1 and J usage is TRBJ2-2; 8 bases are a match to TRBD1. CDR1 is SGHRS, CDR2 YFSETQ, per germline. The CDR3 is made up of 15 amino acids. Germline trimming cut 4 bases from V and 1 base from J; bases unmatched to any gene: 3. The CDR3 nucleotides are TGCGCCAGCAGCGTAGACAGGGGGAACACCGGGGAGCTGTTTTTT. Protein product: CASSVDRGNTGELFF.

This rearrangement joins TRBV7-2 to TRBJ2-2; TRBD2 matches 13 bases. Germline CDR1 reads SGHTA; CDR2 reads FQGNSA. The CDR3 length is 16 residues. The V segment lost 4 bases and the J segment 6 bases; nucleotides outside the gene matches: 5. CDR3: CASSSGLAGRAGELFF. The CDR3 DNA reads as TGTGCCAGCAGCTCGGGACTAGCGGGAAGGGCCGGGGAGCTGTTTTTT.

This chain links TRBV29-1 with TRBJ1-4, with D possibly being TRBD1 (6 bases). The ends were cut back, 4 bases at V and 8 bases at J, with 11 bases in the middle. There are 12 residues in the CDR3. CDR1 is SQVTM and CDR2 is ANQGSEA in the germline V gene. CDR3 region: CSVGGADEKLFF. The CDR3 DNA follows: TGCAGCGTTGGGGGGGCTGACGAAAAACTGTTTTTT.

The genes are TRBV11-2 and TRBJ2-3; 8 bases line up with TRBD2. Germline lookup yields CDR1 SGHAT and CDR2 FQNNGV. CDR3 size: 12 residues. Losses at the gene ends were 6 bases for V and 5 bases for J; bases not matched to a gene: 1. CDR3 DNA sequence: TGTGCCAGCAGAGCGGGGGTAGATACGCAGTATTTT. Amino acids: CASRAGVDTQYF. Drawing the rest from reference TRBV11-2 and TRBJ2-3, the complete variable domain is EAGVAQSPRYKIIEKRQSVAFWCNPISGHATLYWYQQILGQGPKLLIQFQNNGVVDDSQLPKDRFSAERLKGVDSTLKIQPAKLEDSAVYLCASRAGVDTQYFGPGTRLTVL.

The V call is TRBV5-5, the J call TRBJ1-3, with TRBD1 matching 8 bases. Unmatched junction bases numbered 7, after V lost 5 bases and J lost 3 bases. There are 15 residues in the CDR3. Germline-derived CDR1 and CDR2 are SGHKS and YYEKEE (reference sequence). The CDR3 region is CASRRQGSGGNTIYF. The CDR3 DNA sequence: TGTGCCAGCAGGCGACAGGGGAGTGGTGGAAACACCATATATTTT.

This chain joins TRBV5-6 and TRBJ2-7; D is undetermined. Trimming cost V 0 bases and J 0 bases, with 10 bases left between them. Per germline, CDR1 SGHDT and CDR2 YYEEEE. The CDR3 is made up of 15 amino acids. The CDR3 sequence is CASSLAWPFSYEQYF. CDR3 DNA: TGTGCCAGCAGCTTGGCTTGGCCATTCTCCTACGAGCAGTACTTC.

The CDR3 DNA follows: TGTGCCAGCAGGCTTAGGGCCTCGGGACAGAACTATGGCTACACCTTC. Its protein is CASRLRASGQNYGYTF. The chain is built from TRBV28 and TRBJ1-2, with TRBD1 matching over 7 bases. Germline CDR1 and CDR2: MDHEN and SYDVKM. This CDR3 has 16 amino acids. The V segment lost 6 bases and the J segment 2 bases; nucleotides outside the gene matches: 12.

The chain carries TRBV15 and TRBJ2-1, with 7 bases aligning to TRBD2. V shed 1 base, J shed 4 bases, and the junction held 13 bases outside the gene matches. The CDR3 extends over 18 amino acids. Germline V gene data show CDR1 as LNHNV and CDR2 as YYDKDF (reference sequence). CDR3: CATSRGSLGLAEYNEQFF. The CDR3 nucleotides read TGTGCCACCAGCAGAGGCTCCCTCGGGCTAGCGGAATACAATGAGCAGTTCTTC.

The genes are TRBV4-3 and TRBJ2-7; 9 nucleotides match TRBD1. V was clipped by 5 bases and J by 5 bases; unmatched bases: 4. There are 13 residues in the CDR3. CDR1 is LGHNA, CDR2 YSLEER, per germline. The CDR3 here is CASSYGTGNEQYF. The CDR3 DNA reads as TGCGCCAGCAGCTATGGGACAGGGAACGAGCAGTACTTC.

The CDR3 region has the DNA TGTGCCAGCAGCGGCGTGTCCCGGGCAGGGGGCCTAAATGAGCAGTTCTTC. Translating gives CASSGVSRAGGLNEQFF. The chain joins TRBV11-2 to TRBJ2-1, with TRBD1 identical over 8 bases. After removal of 5 bases from V and 7 bases from J, the junction contained 16 bases not matched to a gene. Germline lookup yields CDR1 SGHAT and CDR2 FQNNGV. The CDR3 consists of 17 residues.

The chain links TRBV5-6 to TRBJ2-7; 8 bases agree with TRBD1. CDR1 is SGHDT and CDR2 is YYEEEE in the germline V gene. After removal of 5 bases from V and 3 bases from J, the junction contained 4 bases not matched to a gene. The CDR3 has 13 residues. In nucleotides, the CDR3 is TGTGCCAGCAGGCGTGACAGGGGCTACGAGCAGTACTTC. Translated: CASRRDRGYEQYF.

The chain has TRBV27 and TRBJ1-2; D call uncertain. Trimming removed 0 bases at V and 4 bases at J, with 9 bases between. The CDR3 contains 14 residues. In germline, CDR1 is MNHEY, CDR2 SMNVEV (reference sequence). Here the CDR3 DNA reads TGTGCCAGCAGTTTATCAAGGTCCTCCTATGGCTACACCTTC. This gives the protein CASSLSRSSYGYTF.

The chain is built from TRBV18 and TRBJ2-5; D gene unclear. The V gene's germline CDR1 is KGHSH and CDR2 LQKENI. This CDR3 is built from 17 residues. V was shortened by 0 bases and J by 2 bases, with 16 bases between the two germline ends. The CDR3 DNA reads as TGTGCCAGCTCACCACCGCACCCACCAACAGTGCAAGAGACCCAGTACTTC. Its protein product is CASSPPHPPTVQETQYF.

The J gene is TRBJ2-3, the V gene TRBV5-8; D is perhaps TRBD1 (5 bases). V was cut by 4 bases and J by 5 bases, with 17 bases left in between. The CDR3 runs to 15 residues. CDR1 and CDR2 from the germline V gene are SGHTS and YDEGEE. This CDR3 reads CASSPRVTQGDTQYF. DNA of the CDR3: TGTGCCAGCAGCCCACGCGTGACCCAGGGAGATACGCAGTATTTT.

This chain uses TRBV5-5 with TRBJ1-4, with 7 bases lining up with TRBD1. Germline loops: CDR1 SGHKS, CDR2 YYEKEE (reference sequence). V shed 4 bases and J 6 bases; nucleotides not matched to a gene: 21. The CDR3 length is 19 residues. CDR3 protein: CASSVGPRDSQYGYEKLFF. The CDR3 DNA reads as TGTGCCAGCAGCGTGGGGCCTCGGGACAGCCAGTATGGTTATGAAAAACTGTTTTTT. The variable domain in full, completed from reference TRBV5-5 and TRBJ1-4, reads DAGVTQSPTHLIKTRGQQVTLRCSPISGHKSVSWYQQVLGQGPQFIFQYYEKEERGRGNFPDRFSARQFPNYSSELNVNALLLGDSALYLCASSVGPRDSQYGYEKLFFGSGTQLSVL.

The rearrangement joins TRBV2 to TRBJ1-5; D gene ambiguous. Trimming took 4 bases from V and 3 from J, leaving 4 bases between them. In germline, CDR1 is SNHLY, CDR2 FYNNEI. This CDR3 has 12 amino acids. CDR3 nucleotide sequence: TGTGCCAGCAGTGTACCCAATCAGCCCCAGCATTTT. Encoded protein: CASSVPNQPQHF.

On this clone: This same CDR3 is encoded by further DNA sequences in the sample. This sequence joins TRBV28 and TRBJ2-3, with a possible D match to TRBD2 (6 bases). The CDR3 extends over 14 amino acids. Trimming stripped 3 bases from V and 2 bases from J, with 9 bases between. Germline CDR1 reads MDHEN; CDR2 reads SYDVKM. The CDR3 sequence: CASSLGGPTDTQYF. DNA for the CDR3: TGTGCCAGCAGTTTGGGGGGTCCCACAGATACGCAGTATTTT.

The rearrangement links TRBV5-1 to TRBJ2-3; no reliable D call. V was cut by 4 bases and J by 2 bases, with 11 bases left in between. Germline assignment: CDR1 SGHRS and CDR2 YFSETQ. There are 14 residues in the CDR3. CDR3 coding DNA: TGCGCCAGCAGCCCCTCCCCCCCCACAGATACGCAGTATTTT. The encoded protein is CASSPSPPTDTQYF.

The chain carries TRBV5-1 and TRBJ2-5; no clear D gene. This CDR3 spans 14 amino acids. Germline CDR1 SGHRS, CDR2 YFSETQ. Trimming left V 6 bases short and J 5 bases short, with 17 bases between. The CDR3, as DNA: TGCGCCAGCACCCGAGAAGGAGTCGGGGAGACCCAGTACTTC. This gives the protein CASTREGVGETQYF. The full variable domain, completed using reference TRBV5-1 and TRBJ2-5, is KAGVTQTPRYLIKTRGQQVTLSCSPISGHRSVSWYQQTPGQGLQFLFEYFSETQRNKGNFPGRFSGRQFSNSRSEMNVSTLELGDSALYLCASTREGVGETQYFGPGTRLLVL.

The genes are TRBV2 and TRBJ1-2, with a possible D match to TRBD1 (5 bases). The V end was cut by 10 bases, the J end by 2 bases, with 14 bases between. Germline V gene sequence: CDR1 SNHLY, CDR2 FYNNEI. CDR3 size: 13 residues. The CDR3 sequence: CATNADRNYGYTF. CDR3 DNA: TGTGCCACAAATGCCGACAGAAACTATGGCTACACCTTC.

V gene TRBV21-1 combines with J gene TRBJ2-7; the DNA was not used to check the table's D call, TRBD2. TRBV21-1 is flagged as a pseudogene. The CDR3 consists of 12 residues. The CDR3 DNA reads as TGTGCCAGCAGCGCGGGAAAAGGGGAGCAGTACTTC. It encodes CASSAGKGEQYF.

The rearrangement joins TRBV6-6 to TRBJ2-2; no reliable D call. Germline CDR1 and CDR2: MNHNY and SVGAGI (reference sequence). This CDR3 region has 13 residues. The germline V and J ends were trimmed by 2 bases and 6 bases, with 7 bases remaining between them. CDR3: CASSYVDPGELFF. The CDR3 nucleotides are TGTGCCAGCAGTTACGTGGATCCCGGGGAGCTGTTTTTT.